A single sample is the source of the 9 T cell receptor beta chains below, sequenced in a study of shared clonotypes between healthy human individuals. The table came from immunoSEQ multiplex PCR; TCRdb's copy has only in-frame clones and leaves some out. The table records approximately 2,000,000 clones, just under 95% of them present only once. What was sequenced was naive CD4+ T cells from PBMCs. Subset indicated: CD45RA+ positively selected. Receptors were obtained from a man aged 18-30 years in good health. Some clones in this sample may be carry-over from other donors' samples.

The chain employs TRBV9 and TRBJ2-1; D is uncertain. Germline V lookup: CDR1 SGDLS, CDR2 YYNGEE. The V end lost 6 bases, the J end lost 1 base, and 11 bases lay between the germline ends. This CDR3 comprises 14 residues. CDR3 sequence reads: CASTTGVSYNEQFF. The CDR3, as DNA: TGTGCCAGCACGACGGGCGTGTCCTACAATGAGCAGTTCTTC.

This clone was found once. This chain connects TRBV10-3 to TRBJ2-5; D gene uncertain. The DNA end favors TRBJ2-7, so the J call may be wrong. Per germline, CDR1 ENHRY and CDR2 SYGVKD. The length of the CDR3 is 13 residues. The CDR3 DNA sequence: TGTGCCATCAGCGACCGACACACCTACGAGCAGTACTTC. Amino acids: CAISDRHTYEQYF.

The chain uses TRBV11-3 and TRBJ2-7; D possibly corresponds to TRBD2 (6 bases). The CDR3 runs 15 residues. Trimming left V 4 bases short and J 4 bases short, with 17 bases between. From germline, CDR1 is SGHNT and CDR2 YENEEA. The CDR3 sequence is CASSYRRGSYYEQYF. In nucleotides, the CDR3 is TGTGCCAGCAGCTACCGGCGGGGCTCGTATTACGAGCAGTACTTC.

Here the CDR3 reads CASSLVGREKLFF. CDR3 sequence (DNA): TGTGCCAGCAGTTTAGTGGGTCGAGAAAAACTGTTTTTT. The genes are TRBV28 and TRBJ1-4; D ambiguous. V gave up 2 bases and J gave up 8 bases, with 9 bases separating them. This CDR3 region has 13 residues. Looked up from germline, CDR1 is MDHEN and CDR2 is SYDVKM.

This rearrangement joins TRBV28 to TRBJ1-4, with D possibly TRBD1 on 6 matching bases. CDR3 size: 16 residues. Germline lookup yields CDR1 MDHEN and CDR2 SYDVKM. V dropped 6 bases and J dropped 4 bases, with 18 bases sitting between them. Written as DNA, the CDR3 is TGTGCCAGCAGCCCGCCCCGGGGGGCCGTTAATGAAAAACTGTTTTTT. Protein sequence: CASSPPRGAVNEKLFF.

The chain carries TRBV5-1 and TRBJ2-2; 7 nucleotides line up with TRBD2. This CDR3 is 16 amino acids long. In germline, CDR1 is SGHRS, CDR2 YFSETQ. The trim removed 0 bases at V and 5 bases at J, leaving 7 bases unmatched. The CDR3 DNA reads TGCGCCAGCAGCTTGGGTGCGGGAGTGAGTACCGGGGAGCTGTTTTTT. Its protein product is CASSLGAGVSTGELFF.

The rearrangement links TRBV20-1 to TRBJ2-3; D not resolved. Germline V gives CDR1 DFQATT, CDR2 SNEGSKA (reference sequence). V lost 5 bases and J lost 5, with 8 bases in between. There are 11 residues in the CDR3. The CDR3 sequence is CSAPHRDTQYF. The CDR3 DNA reads TGCAGTGCTCCACACCGAGATACGCAGTATTTT.

The rearrangement joins TRBV7-8 to TRBJ2-5, with D possibly matching TRBD1 (6 bases). Per germline, CDR1 SGHVS and CDR2 FQNEAQ. This CDR3 comprises 18 residues. V lost 4 bases and J 5 bases, leaving 26 bases between the germline ends. DNA for the CDR3: TGTGCCAGCAGCTACGGTCCCCCCCAGGGGCGGAGGAGGGAGACCCAGTACTTC. Protein sequence: CASSYGPPQGRRRETQYF.

CDR3 DNA sequence: TGTGCCAGCAGCTCCCCGGGACGCAGAAATGAAAAACTGTTTTTT. This gives the protein CASSSPGRRNEKLFF. This chain uses TRBV7-9 with TRBJ1-4; D possibly corresponds to TRBD1 (5 bases). The V and J ends lost 4 bases and 5 bases respectively, with 14 bases between them. The CDR3 consists of 15 residues. Germline CDR1 reads SEHNR; CDR2 reads FQNEAQ (reference sequence).